Listed here are 2 T cell receptor beta chains from one sample, sequenced in a study of Graves' ophthalmopathy and Graves' hyperthyroidism. RNA transcripts were the template, and TCR beta CDR3 regions were amplified from them. RT-PCR was first run with HTBI primers, then multiplex PCR in a second round. TCRdb reprocessed the multiplex PCR reads via MiXCR and lists one record per CDR3 protein. The table shows just over 400,000 distinct CDR3 sequences, with over 20% occurring only once. The specimen sequenced was peripheral blood. Receptor source: a woman under 30 with stable Graves' hyperthyroidism.

In its sample, this clonotype was seen many times. The genes are TRBV29-1 and TRBJ2-7; the match to TRBD2 covers 8 bases. The CDR3 totals 13 residues. The germline gives CDR1 SQVTM, CDR2 ANQGSEA. V trimming: 6 bases; J trimming: 4 bases; junction bases outside the gene matches: 8. The DNA of the CDR3 is TGCAGCGTGCAAACTAGCGGTCCTTACGAGCAGTACTTC. It is translated as CSVQTSGPYEQYF.

There are many counts of this clonotype. The genes are TRBV20-1 and TRBJ2-7, with D perhaps being TRBD1 or TRBD2 (5 bases each). CDR1 and CDR2 from the germline V gene are DFQATT and SNEGSKA (reference sequence). The CDR3 is 12 residues long. The germline V and J ends were trimmed by 6 bases and 3 bases, with 12 bases remaining between them. The CDR3 DNA is TGCAGTGCCTCGGGTGGGGGCTACGAGCAGTACTTC. As protein: CSASGGGYEQYF.